Presented here are 7 T cell receptor beta chains from one specimen sequenced in a study of T cell responses to AZD1222 COVID-19 vaccine. Here immunoSEQ multiplex PCR was the method, and the copy in TCRdb shows in-frame clones only, minus some. Among around 260,000 clones listed, 93% were seen once. The sample in question was peripheral blood, obtained on day 0 of AZD1222 vaccination. These TCRs come from an adult in good health.

The count of this clone is one. The chain combines TRBV5-6 with TRBJ1-2, with 7 bases lining up with TRBD1. Trimming at V came to 4 bases and at J to 4 bases, leaving 7 bases not matched to a gene. The CDR3 is 14 residues long. Germline V gives CDR1 SGHDT, CDR2 YYEEEE. The CDR3 here is CASSEPTGIYGYTF. CDR3 nucleotides: TGTGCCAGCAGCGAACCGACAGGGATCTATGGCTACACCTTC.

The chain uses TRBV15 and TRBJ1-6; a weak D match, TRBD1 (5 bases). In germline, CDR1 is LNHNV, CDR2 YYDKDF (reference sequence). V was clipped by 7 bases and J by 7 bases, with 11 bases between them. The CDR3 is 13 amino acids. Here the CDR3 reads CATTATENSPLHF. The CDR3 DNA reads as TGTGCCACCACTGCGACAGAAAATTCACCCCTCCACTTT. The whole variable domain, filled in from reference TRBV15 and TRBJ1-6, reads DAMVIQNPRYQVTQFGKPVTLSCSQTLNHNVMYWYQQKSSQAPKLLFHYYDKDFNNEADTPDNFQSRRPNTSFCFLDIRSPGLGDTAMYLCATTATENSPLHFGNGTRLTVT.

The rearrangement joins TRBV3-1 (or the pseudogene TRBV3-2) to TRBJ2-3; D is ambiguous. The V end lost 1 base, the J end lost 0 bases, and 5 bases lay between the germline ends. The CDR3 is 14 residues long. CDR1 is LGHDT, CDR2 YNNKEL, per germline (reference sequence). The CDR3: CASSQARSTDTQYF. CDR3 sequence (DNA): TGTGCCAGCAGCCAAGCCAGGAGCACAGATACGCAGTATTTT.

This chain links TRBV28 with TRBJ1-2; 12 bases line up with TRBD1. CDR3 size: 16 residues. J gave up 7 bases and V 4 bases, and 10 bases lay outside the gene matches. Germline CDR1 MDHEN, CDR2 SYDVKM. The CDR3 reads CASSSIPGQGASGYTF. The CDR3 DNA reads as TGTGCCAGCAGTTCCATCCCGGGACAGGGGGCGAGTGGCTACACCTTC.

CDR3 in amino acids: CASSPDGYNSPLHF. The CDR3 bases are TGTGCCAGCAGCCCTGACGGCTATAATTCACCCCTCCACTTT. J is TRBJ1-6 and V is TRBV11-2; D is uncertain. This CDR3 is built from 14 residues. Trimming took 5 bases from V and 3 from J, leaving 8 bases between them. In germline, CDR1 is SGHAT, CDR2 FQNNGV.

This clone has just one count. The chain combines TRBV11-2 with TRBJ2-2, with TRBD2 matching 11 bases. J lost 2 bases, V lost 0 bases, and 11 bases had no gene match. Germline lookup yields CDR1 SGHAT and CDR2 FQNNGV. This CDR3 is built from 20 residues. CDR3 region: CASSLDWLAGGRRNTGELFF. Written as DNA, the CDR3 is TGTGCCAGCAGCTTAGACTGGCTAGCGGGAGGCAGGAGAAACACCGGGGAGCTGTTTTTT. The variable domain in full, with the rest retrieved from reference TRBV11-2 and TRBJ2-2, is EAGVAQSPRYKIIEKRQSVAFWCNPISGHATLYWYQQILGQGPKLLIQFQNNGVVDDSQLPKDRFSAERLKGVDSTLKIQPAKLEDSAVYLCASSLDWLAGGRRNTGELFFGEGSRLTVL.

The chain couples TRBV7-9 to TRBJ2-7; D could derive from TRBD1 or TRBD2 (5 bases each). The CDR3 has 12 amino acids. CDR1 is SEHNR, CDR2 FQNEAQ, per germline (reference sequence). V lost 6 bases and J lost 6, with 12 bases in between. The CDR3 loop is CASSRMRGEQYF. In nucleotides, the CDR3 is TGTGCCAGCAGTCGCATGAGGGGCGAGCAGTACTTC.